This T cell receptor (beta chain) is drawn from a study of radiation and T cells in renal cell carcinoma. Clones were read by immunoSEQ multiplex PCR, and TCRdb kept only the in-frame ones, dropping some. The sample has some 150,000 clones, 86% seen once. The CDR3 is made up of 14 amino acids. V lost 1 base to trimming and J lost 2 bases, with 9 bases between them. The germline V gene has CDR1 SGHTA and CDR2 FQGNSA. Time point described: blood 4 weeks post-SBRT, at nephrectomy. Specified treatment: 15 Gy SBRT to primary tumor, nephrectomy 4 weeks later. Sequences were derived from blood, sampled from a patient whose treatment included radiotherapy and nephrectomy. The receptor was derived from a woman aged 45-65 years with renal cell carcinoma. This sequence joins TRBV7-2 and TRBJ2-7; no firm D call. CDR3 nucleotide sequence: TGTGCCAGCAGCTTAGGACTCCTAACCTACGAGCAGTACTTC. Its protein product is CASSLGLLTYEQYF.